This T cell receptor beta chain is from a study of T-cell memory formation after mild COVID-19. This clonotype was picked up a small number of times. The antigen is undetermined. MiXCR was run by TCRdb on the 5' RACE reads, yielding one entry per CDR3 protein. The table has roughly 300,000 distinct CDR3 sequences, under 8.5% seen once. The study, taken as a whole, reports: Memory cells collected pre-infection included some clones that later responded, suggesting cross-reactive memory joined. Clones shrinking from day 15 to 85 showed even CD4/CD8 mixes; later expanders tilted CD4+.

This CDR3 spans 17 amino acids. The V gene end was trimmed by 1 base and the J gene end by 2 bases; junction bases not matched to a gene: 4. Germline V gene lookup returns CDR1 SGHTA and CDR2 FQGTGA. This clonotype was obtained from a man younger than 30 who had mild COVID-19 (a few samples of this study predate the infection). Cell type and time point are not known. The V gene is TRBV7-3, the J gene TRBJ2-1; 11 positions match TRBD2. Source material: PBMCs or a T cell subset sorted from them (not recorded which). The CDR3, as DNA: TGTGCCAGCAGCTTAATGGGGGGACTAGCGGCCTACAATGAGCAGTTCTTC. Protein product: CASSLMGGLAAYNEQFF.